This T cell receptor (beta chain) was found in a study of blood T cell repertoires in COVID-19. The junction had 14 bases not matched to a gene; V was cut back by 4 bases and J by 7 bases. CDR1 is LGHDT and CDR2 is YNNKEL in the germline V gene (reference sequence). The CDR3 is 17 amino acids. Measured with immunoSEQ multiplex PCR; TCRdb has only the in-frame clones, and not every one. The sample yields 70,000 or so clones, more than 75% seen once. The chain carries TRBV3-1 (or the pseudogene TRBV3-2) and TRBJ2-1; 9 bases align to TRBD1. This TCR came from a human donor in a cohort sampled during active COVID-19. The sample consisted of peripheral blood. The DNA for the CDR3 is TGTGCCAGCAGCCCAAAAGGTGGGACAGGGTTGCAAAATGAGCAGTTCTTC. Translation gives CASSPKGGTGLQNEQFF.